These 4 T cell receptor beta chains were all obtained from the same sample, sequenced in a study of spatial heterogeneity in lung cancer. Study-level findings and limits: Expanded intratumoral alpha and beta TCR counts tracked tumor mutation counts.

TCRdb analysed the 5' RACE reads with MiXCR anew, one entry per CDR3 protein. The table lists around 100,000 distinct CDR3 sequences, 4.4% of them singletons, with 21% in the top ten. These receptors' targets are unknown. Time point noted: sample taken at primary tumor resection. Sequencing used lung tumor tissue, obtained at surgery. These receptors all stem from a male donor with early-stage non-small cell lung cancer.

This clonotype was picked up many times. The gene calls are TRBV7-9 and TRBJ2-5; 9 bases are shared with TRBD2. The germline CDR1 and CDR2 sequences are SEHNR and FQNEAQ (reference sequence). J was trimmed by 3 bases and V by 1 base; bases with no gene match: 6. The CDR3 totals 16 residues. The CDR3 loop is CASSLGGTSREETQYF. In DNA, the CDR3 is TGTGCCAGCAGCTTAGGAGGGACTAGCAGAGAAGAGACCCAGTACTTC.

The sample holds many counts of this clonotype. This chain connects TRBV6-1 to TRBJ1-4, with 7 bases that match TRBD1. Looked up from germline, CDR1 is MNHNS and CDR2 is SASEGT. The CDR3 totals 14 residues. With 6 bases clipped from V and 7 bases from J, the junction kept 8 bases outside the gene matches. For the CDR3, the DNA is TGTGCCAGCAGAGCATACGACAGGGCTGAAAAACTGTTTTTT. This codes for CASRAYDRAEKLFF.

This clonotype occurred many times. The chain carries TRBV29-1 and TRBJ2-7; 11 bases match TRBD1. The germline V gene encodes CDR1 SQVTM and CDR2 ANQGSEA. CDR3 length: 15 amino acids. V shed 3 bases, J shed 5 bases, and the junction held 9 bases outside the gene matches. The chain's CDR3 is CSVEQTGTGGHEQYF. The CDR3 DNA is TGCAGCGTTGAGCAAACCGGGACAGGGGGGCACGAGCAGTACTTC.

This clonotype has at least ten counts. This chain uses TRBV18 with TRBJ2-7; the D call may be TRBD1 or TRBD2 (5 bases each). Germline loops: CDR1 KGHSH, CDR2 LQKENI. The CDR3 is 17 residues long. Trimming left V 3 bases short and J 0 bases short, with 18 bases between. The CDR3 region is CASSPNSGAQSSYEQYF. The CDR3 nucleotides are TGTGCCAGCTCACCCAATTCCGGGGCCCAGAGCTCCTACGAGCAGTACTTC.